The 23 T cell receptor beta chains presented below share a single source sample, sequenced in a study of shared clonotypes between healthy human individuals. Using immunoSEQ multiplex PCR, the repertoire was profiled, and TCRdb retains in-frame clones only, with some absent. Among around 2.5 million clones, 80% to 95% were seen once, and the ten largest hold around 0.4%. The sample was naive CD4+ T cells from PBMCs. The sample's subset: CD45RA+ positively selected. The receptors come from a man aged 18 to 30 in good health. Some clones in this sample may be carry-over from other donors' samples.

J is TRBJ2-1 and V is TRBV2; 7 bases agree with TRBD1. This CDR3 has 15 residues. CDR1 SNHLY and CDR2 FYNNEI come from the germline V gene. J was trimmed by 9 bases and V by 5 bases; bases with no gene match: 13. The CDR3 DNA sequence: TGTGCCAGCAGTTTCCATAGGCAGGGGGACGGTGAGCAGTTCTTC. Residues: CASSFHRQGDGEQFF.

The V call is TRBV28, the J call TRBJ1-1; perhaps TRBD1 as D (5 bases). V was shortened by 8 bases and J by 5 bases, with 15 bases between the two germline ends. Germline loops: CDR1 MDHEN, CDR2 SYDVKM. This CDR3 comprises 13 residues. CDR3 nucleotide sequence: TGTGCCAGCGCAGCTCCAGGGAGAACTGAAGCTTTCTTT. This encodes CASAAPGRTEAFF.

V and J are TRBV19 and TRBJ2-1; 9 positions agree with TRBD1. This CDR3 contains 16 residues. From germline, CDR1 is LNHDA and CDR2 SQIVND (reference sequence). Losses at the gene ends were 4 bases for V and 0 bases for J; bases not matched to a gene: 4. CDR3 protein: CASSTRQGGSYNEQFF. Here the CDR3 DNA reads TGTGCCAGTAGTACACGACAGGGGGGCTCCTACAATGAGCAGTTCTTC. The full variable domain, rest sourced from reference TRBV19 and TRBJ2-1, is DGGITQSPKYLFRKEGQNVTLSCEQNLNHDAMYWYRQDPGQGLRLIYYSQIVNDFQKGDIAEGYSVSREKKESFPLTVTSAQKNPTAFYLCASSTRQGGSYNEQFFGPGTRLTVL.

CDR3 in DNA: TGTGCCAGCAGCTTCCAGGCAGCAGGGAGAAACTATGGCTACACCTTC. This gives the protein CASSFQAAGRNYGYTF. V is TRBV7-2 and J is TRBJ1-2; possibly TRBD1 for D (5 bases). Germline CDR1 reads SGHTA; CDR2 reads FQGNSA. This CDR3 comprises 16 residues. V lost 3 bases and J lost 2, with 16 bases in between.

This rearrangement joins TRBV5-4 to TRBJ2-1; no reliable D call. Trimming took off 2 bases at V and 7 bases at J, with 13 bases between the two ends. Germline V gene sequence: CDR1 SGHNT, CDR2 YYREEE (reference sequence). CDR3 length: 14 residues. CDR3 in DNA: TGTGCCAGCAGCTTTGTCAGCGACGGTAATGAGCAGTTCTTC. Amino acid sequence: CASSFVSDGNEQFF.

V usage is TRBV5-1 and J usage is TRBJ2-7; 10 nucleotides agree with TRBD1. CDR1 and CDR2 (germline): SGHRS, YFSETQ. The junction had 12 bases not matched to a gene; V was cut back by 4 bases and J by 5 bases. This CDR3 has 16 residues. This CDR3 reads CASSPGQGNSYHEQYF. The CDR3, as DNA: TGCGCCAGCAGCCCGGGACAGGGGAACTCCTACCACGAGCAGTACTTC.

This chain links TRBV7-6 with TRBJ2-5, with D possibly matching TRBD2 (5 bases). V lost 1 base to trimming and J lost 5 bases, with 14 bases between them. Germline V gives CDR1 SGHVS, CDR2 FNYEAQ. CDR3 length: 15 amino acids. The CDR3 protein is CASSLVAGVRETQYF. CDR3 DNA sequence: TGTGCCAGCAGCTTAGTGGCGGGCGTAAGGGAGACCCAGTACTTC.

The sample holds one count of this clone. This rearrangement joins TRBV2 to TRBJ2-1, with 14 bases that match TRBD2. Germline V gives CDR1 SNHLY, CDR2 FYNNEI. V was pared by 1 base and J by 9 bases, with 8 bases of the junction left unmatched. The CDR3 extends over 17 amino acids. CDR3 in DNA: TGTGCCAGCAGTGAAGAGAGACTAGCGGGAGGGCCGGGTGAGCAGTTCTTC. Translation gives CASSEERLAGGPGEQFF.

J is TRBJ1-4 and V is TRBV19; TRBD1 aligns across 7 bases. Trimming cost V 8 bases and J 7 bases; bases outside gene matches: 13. The germline V gene encodes CDR1 LNHDA and CDR2 SQIVND (reference sequence). The length of the CDR3 is 15 residues. CDR3 sequence reads: CASAQGGAGSEKLFF. DNA of the CDR3: TGTGCCAGTGCCCAGGGGGGGGCAGGGAGTGAAAAACTGTTTTTT.

V gene TRBV10-3 combines with J gene TRBJ2-1; a possible D gene is TRBD2 (5 bases). This CDR3 is built from 15 residues. The germline V gene has CDR1 ENHRY and CDR2 SYGVKD. V gave up 3 bases and J gave up 9 bases, with 18 bases separating them. CDR3 nucleotides: TGTGCCATCAGTGACCGGCTGGAGGTGATGAGTGAGCAGTTCTTC. It translates to CAISDRLEVMSEQFF.

The chain combines TRBV27 with TRBJ2-7, with 9 bases lining up with TRBD2. The CDR3 is made up of 17 amino acids. Trimming at V came to 2 bases and at J to 5 bases, leaving 13 bases not matched to a gene. CDR1 and CDR2 (germline): MNHEY, SMNVEV (reference sequence). CDR3 sequence: CASSLVGGRAPMNEQYF. The CDR3 DNA reads TGTGCCAGCAGTTTAGTTGGCGGGAGGGCCCCCATGAACGAGCAGTACTTC.

The chain uses TRBV11-3 and TRBJ2-5; 7 positions agree with TRBD2. Trimming took 5 bases from V and 2 from J; bases not matched to a gene: 8. Germline CDR1 SGHNT, CDR2 YENEEA. There are 15 residues in the CDR3. This CDR3 is CASSPGLSGQETQYF. As DNA, the CDR3 is TGTGCCAGCAGCCCGGGACTATCGGGACAAGAGACCCAGTACTTC.

The chain links TRBV5-5 to TRBJ2-4; 14 bases map to TRBD2. The V gene's germline CDR1 is SGHKS and CDR2 YYEKEE (reference sequence). The CDR3 contains 16 residues. V lost 4 bases, J lost 8 bases, and 8 bases stayed unmatched. CDR3 region: CASSPRLAGGLHIQYF. Here the CDR3 DNA reads TGTGCCAGCAGCCCTCGACTAGCGGGAGGGTTGCACATTCAGTACTTC.

This sequence joins TRBV7-3 and TRBJ2-5; possible D gene TRBD2, 5 bases. Germline CDR1 is SGHTA and CDR2 is FQGTGA. This CDR3 has 15 amino acids. The ends were cut back, 5 bases at V and 0 bases at J, with 13 bases in the middle. CDR3 loop: CASSVQPGYQETQYF. The CDR3 nucleotides read TGTGCCAGCAGCGTCCAACCGGGGTACCAAGAGACCCAGTACTTC.

Turning to this clone: The same CDR3 also results from other DNA sequences found in this sample. This chain links TRBV7-3 with TRBJ1-5, with TRBD1 as a possible D gene (5 bases). The CDR3 extends over 13 amino acids. Per germline, CDR1 SGHTA and CDR2 FQGTGA. V dropped 5 bases and J dropped 3 bases, with 8 bases sitting between them. DNA of the CDR3: TGTGCCAGCAGCAGGGGTGTCAATCAGCCCCAGCATTTT. Protein sequence: CASSRGVNQPQHF.

V usage is TRBV4-1 and J usage is TRBJ2-2; D is ambiguous. Germline-derived CDR1 and CDR2 are MGHRA and YSYEKL. This CDR3 region has 17 residues. The germline V and J ends were trimmed by 7 bases and 0 bases, with 18 bases remaining between them. The CDR3 DNA is TGCGCCAGCAATGACATAGTGGGCGCCCCGAACACCGGGGAGCTGTTTTTT. This translates into CASNDIVGAPNTGELFF.

The gene calls are TRBV4-1 and TRBJ1-1; possibly TRBD1 for D (5 bases). Germline V gene data show CDR1 as MGHRA and CDR2 as YSYEKL. The V end was cut by 0 bases, the J end by 2 bases, with 13 bases between. The CDR3 is made up of 16 amino acids. CDR3: CASSQDDRGINTEAFF. CDR3 bases: TGCGCCAGCAGCCAAGATGATAGGGGAATAAACACTGAAGCTTTCTTT.

This clone has a handful of counts. CDR3 residues: CASSPWNGNQPQHF. CDR3 DNA: TGTGCCAGCAGTCCCTGGAACGGGAATCAGCCCCAGCATTTT. This chain connects TRBV28 to TRBJ1-5; no clear D gene. The germline V gene encodes CDR1 MDHEN and CDR2 SYDVKM. The ends were cut back, 5 bases at V and 4 bases at J, with 12 bases in the middle. This CDR3 has 14 amino acids.

V gene TRBV6-1 combines with J gene TRBJ1-3, with D unresolved. V shed 5 bases and J shed 4 bases, with 6 bases lying between them. The germline V gene encodes CDR1 MNHNS and CDR2 SASEGT. The CDR3 covers 12 residues. The CDR3 spells CASSNTGNTIYF. In nucleotides, the CDR3 is TGTGCCAGCAGTAACACAGGAAACACCATATATTTT.

The chain employs TRBV7-8 and TRBJ1-4; TRBD1 aligns across 8 bases. The CDR3 has 15 amino acids. J gave up 6 bases and V 4 bases, and 7 bases lay outside the gene matches. Germline V gives CDR1 SGHVS, CDR2 FQNEAQ. The DNA for the CDR3 is TGTGCCAGCAGCTATCAGGGGGCGGGGGATGAAAAACTGTTTTTT. Protein: CASSYQGAGDEKLFF.

The chain uses TRBV7-9 and TRBJ2-7, with D tentatively TRBD2 (6 bases). The CDR3 spans 17 residues. Trimming pared 1 base from V and 0 bases from J, leaving 16 bases between. Looked up from germline, CDR1 is SEHNR and CDR2 is FQNEAQ (reference sequence). CDR3 amino acids: CASSLVGETDYSYEQYF. The CDR3 DNA is TGTGCCAGCAGCTTAGTAGGGGAGACGGACTACTCCTACGAGCAGTACTTC.

J is TRBJ2-1 and V is TRBV7-3, with TRBD2 identical over 14 bases. The CDR3 totals 17 residues. V was pared by 5 bases and J by 8 bases, with 11 bases of the junction left unmatched. Germline CDR1 reads SGHTA; CDR2 reads FQGTGA. The CDR3 DNA reads as TGTGCCAGCAGCCTCACCCGACTAGCGGGAGGGGCCCATGAGCAGTTCTTC. This sequence encodes CASSLTRLAGGAHEQFF.

A single count supports this clone. V gene TRBV29-1 combines with J gene TRBJ2-5, with 10 bases that match TRBD2. CDR3 length: 14 amino acids. After removal of 4 bases from V and 5 bases from J, the junction contained 7 bases not matched to a gene. CDR1 is SQVTM, CDR2 ANQGSEA, per germline. The CDR3 DNA is TGCAGCGTTGTGCTAGCGGGAGCTATTGAGACCCAGTACTTC. Encoded protein: CSVVLAGAIETQYF.